The clone carrying this T cell receptor (beta chain) was detected only a few times. The antigen remains undetermined. This sample was included in a study of cytomegalovirus exposure and HLA in healthy donors. The length of the CDR3 is 17 residues. Germline CDR1 SEHNR, CDR2 FQNEAQ (reference sequence). The ends were cut back, 1 base at V and 10 bases at J, with 25 bases in the middle. The PCR used 60 Vbeta and 13 Jbeta primers. Profiled with immunoSEQ multiplex PCR; TCRdb holds only in-frame clones, not every one. The sample lists about 160,000 clones; 85% were seen once. The study's findings and limits: In a later analysis, specific HLA alleles were associated with 15,000 to 20,000 TCR beta sequences at a 0.05 false discovery rate. Among TCR beta chains of equal frequency, HLA-associated ones were more clonally expanded in a later analysis. Generally TCR sequences proved uncommon, though certain public TCRs appeared in numerous donors. In a later analysis, DRB1 alleles had the most associated TCRs; HLA-C alleles the fewest.

The J gene is TRBJ2-5, the V gene TRBV7-9, with D possibly TRBD1 on 5 matching bases. Sequenced: PBMCs. The source of this sequence is a man between 18 and 29 years old in good health and CMV-seropositive. The CDR3 DNA sequence: TGTGCCAGCAGCTTAGTAGGGGCCAGGGATCTTGACTTTGGCCAGTACTTC. Amino acids: CASSLVGARDLDFGQYF.